These T cell receptor beta chains were read from a single sample in a study of cytomegalovirus exposure and HLA in healthy donors. TCRdb's copy holds only in-frame clones and misses some; the assay was immunoSEQ multiplex PCR. The sample has some 60,000 clones; just under 95% are singletons. Material for sequencing was PBMCs. Receptor source: a man between 18 and 35 years old in good health and CMV-seropositive. Each CDR3 is given with its conserved first and last residue. D genes are given only for firm matches. Clone size is shown for a subset of rows, as once, few, many or a class of expanded clone.

abundance: NA; v_gene: TRBV6-1; d_gene: NA; j_gene: TRBJ1-1; CDR3aa: CASSDPSLGGRVTEAFF; CDR3nt: TGTGCCAGCAGTGACCCTTCGCTGGGGGGGCGGGTCACTGAAGCTTTCTTT
abundance: NA; v_gene: TRBV11-2; d_gene: NA; j_gene: TRBJ2-3; CDR3aa: CASSRQDTTDTQYF; CDR3nt: TGTGCCAGCAGCCGACAGGATACTACAGATACGCAGTATTTT
abundance: NA; v_gene: TRBV7-2; d_gene: NA; j_gene: TRBJ1-5; CDR3aa: CASSDTGVRNQPQHF; CDR3nt: TGTGCCAGCAGCGATACGGGGGTACGCAATCAGCCCCAGCATTTT
abundance: NA; v_gene: TRBV27; d_gene: NA; j_gene: TRBJ2-7; CDR3aa: CASSLRDTYEQYF; CDR3nt: TGTGCCAGCAGCCTAAGGGACACCTACGAGCAGTACTTC
abundance: once; v_gene: TRBV6-1; d_gene: NA; j_gene: TRBJ1-4; CDR3aa: CASRGRLEEKLFF; CDR3nt: TGTGCGTCGCGGGGGAGGTTGGAAGAAAAACTGTTTTTT
abundance: once; v_gene: TRBV19; d_gene: TRBD1; j_gene: TRBJ1-1; CDR3aa: CASTDRDEAFF; CDR3nt: TGTGCCAGTACCGACAGGGATGAAGCTTTCTTT
abundance: NA; v_gene: TRBV28; d_gene: NA; j_gene: TRBJ1-2; CDR3aa: CASAWTANYGYTF; CDR3nt: TGTGCCAGCGCTTGGACAGCTAACTATGGCTACACCTTC
abundance: NA; v_gene: TRBV7-6; d_gene: NA; j_gene: TRBJ1-4; CDR3aa: CASSLGYAGGEKLFF; CDR3nt: TGTGCCAGCAGCCTCGGCTACGCAGGAGGTGAAAAACTGTTTTTT
abundance: NA; v_gene: TRBV7-9; d_gene: NA; j_gene: TRBJ2-5; CDR3aa: CASSLATSGGTQYF; CDR3nt: TGTGCCAGCAGCTTAGCTACTAGTGGCGGGACCCAGTACTTC
abundance: once; v_gene: TRBV7-2; d_gene: NA; j_gene: TRBJ2-7; CDR3aa: CASSRLTGWGSYEQYF; CDR3nt: TGTGCCAGCAGCCGACTAACTGGGTGGGGCTCCTACGAGCAGTACTTC
abundance: NA; v_gene: TRBV6-1; d_gene: NA; j_gene: TRBJ2-3; CDR3aa: CASSEALSTDTQYF; CDR3nt: TGTGCCAGCAGTGAAGCTCTAAGCACAGATACGCAGTATTTT
abundance: NA; v_gene: TRBV7-9; d_gene: TRBD2; j_gene: TRBJ2-7; CDR3aa: CASSSRTSGYEQYF; CDR3nt: TGTGCCAGCAGCTCCCGGACTAGCGGCTACGAGCAGTACTTC
abundance: NA; v_gene: TRBV2; d_gene: NA; j_gene: TRBJ1-5; CDR3aa: CASSPQDNQPQHF; CDR3nt: TGTGCCAGCAGCCCTCAGGATAATCAGCCCCAGCATTTT
abundance: NA; v_gene: TRBV18; d_gene: TRBD1; j_gene: TRBJ1-5; CDR3aa: CASSPETGGEPQHF; CDR3nt: TGTGCCAGCTCACCAGAGACAGGGGGTGAGCCCCAGCATTTT
abundance: NA; v_gene: TRBV18; d_gene: TRBD2; j_gene: TRBJ2-7; CDR3aa: CASSPAPLTSGGSYEQYF; CDR3nt: TGTGCCAGCTCACCGGCCCCCCTAACTAGCGGGGGCTCCTACGAGCAGTACTTC
abundance: NA; v_gene: TRBV11-2; d_gene: TRBD1; j_gene: TRBJ1-2; CDR3aa: CASSLDVQGAHRNYGYTF; CDR3nt: TGTGCCAGCAGCTTAGATGTTCAGGGGGCGCACAGAAACTATGGCTACACCTTC
abundance: NA; v_gene: TRBV28; d_gene: TRBD1; j_gene: TRBJ1-1; CDR3aa: CASSTGDTEAFF; CDR3nt: TGTGCCAGCAGTACAGGGGACACTGAAGCTTTCTTT
abundance: NA; v_gene: TRBV29-1; d_gene: TRBD1; j_gene: TRBJ1-5; CDR3aa: CSVQDRGHQPQHF; CDR3nt: TGCAGCGTTCAAGACAGGGGCCATCAGCCCCAGCATTTT
abundance: NA; v_gene: TRBV27; d_gene: TRBD2; j_gene: TRBJ2-7; CDR3aa: CASSSPPGGGEQYF; CDR3nt: TGTGCCAGCAGTTCCCCGCCGGGGGGTGGCGAGCAGTACTTC
abundance: NA; v_gene: TRBV19; d_gene: NA; j_gene: TRBJ2-1; CDR3aa: CASSIVGGMEVNEQFF; CDR3nt: TGTGCCAGTAGTATAGTCGGCGGGATGGAGGTGAATGAGCAGTTCTTC
abundance: once; v_gene: TRBV9; d_gene: NA; j_gene: TRBJ2-3; CDR3aa: CASSVALLRTDTQYF; CDR3nt: TGTGCCAGCAGCGTAGCTCTCCTTAGAACCGATACGCAGTATTTT
abundance: NA; v_gene: TRBV28; d_gene: NA; j_gene: TRBJ1-5; CDR3aa: CASRYRNQPQHF; CDR3nt: TGTGCCAGCAGGTACCGGAATCAGCCCCAGCATTTT
abundance: NA; v_gene: TRBV6-1; d_gene: TRBD1; j_gene: TRBJ2-7; CDR3aa: CASSESGQGFNEQYF; CDR3nt: TGTGCCAGCAGTGAAAGCGGACAGGGTTTCAACGAGCAGTACTTC
abundance: NA; v_gene: TRBV5-1; d_gene: NA; j_gene: TRBJ1-2; CDR3aa: CASRLAYRAFGYTF; CDR3nt: TGCGCCAGCAGATTGGCGTACAGGGCCTTTGGCTACACCTTC
abundance: NA; v_gene: TRBV7-3; d_gene: NA; j_gene: TRBJ2-1; CDR3aa: CASSRGAASYNEQFF; CDR3nt: TGTGCCAGCAGCCGGGGGGCGGCTTCCTACAATGAGCAGTTCTTC
abundance: NA; v_gene: TRBV6-1; d_gene: NA; j_gene: TRBJ2-1; CDR3aa: CASSEGSGLNEQFF; CDR3nt: TGTGCCAGCAGTGAAGGCTCAGGTTTAAATGAGCAGTTCTTC
abundance: NA; v_gene: TRBV27; d_gene: TRBD1; j_gene: TRBJ2-7; CDR3aa: CASSPLTGNSYEQYF; CDR3nt: TGTGCCAGCAGTCCGCTGACAGGGAACTCCTACGAGCAGTACTTC
abundance: once; v_gene: TRBV27; d_gene: NA; j_gene: TRBJ1-5; CDR3aa: CASSLEGPYSNQPQHF; CDR3nt: TGTGCCAGCAGTTTGGAGGGACCTTATAGCAATCAGCCCCAGCATTTT
abundance: NA; v_gene: TRBV27; d_gene: TRBD1; j_gene: TRBJ1-2; CDR3aa: CASSRQGYGYTF; CDR3nt: TGTGCCAGCAGCCGACAGGGCTATGGCTACACCTTC
abundance: NA; v_gene: TRBV7-2; d_gene: TRBD2; j_gene: TRBJ2-1; CDR3aa: CASSVSSGTTYFF; CDR3nt: TGTGCCAGCAGCGTATCCTCCGGGACTACCTACTTCTTC
abundance: NA; v_gene: TRBV5-1; d_gene: TRBD1; j_gene: TRBJ2-7; CDR3aa: CASSLGPGTGVVYEQYF; CDR3nt: TGCGCCAGCAGCTTGGGCCCCGGGACAGGGGTGGTATACGAGCAGTACTTC
abundance: NA; v_gene: TRBV27; d_gene: NA; j_gene: TRBJ2-1; CDR3aa: CASSSARLYNEQFF; CDR3nt: TGTGCCAGCAGCAGCGCTAGGCTATACAATGAGCAGTTCTTC
abundance: NA; v_gene: TRBV30; d_gene: TRBD1; j_gene: TRBJ1-6; CDR3aa: CAWSLGQGNSPLHF; CDR3nt: TGTGCCTGGAGCTTAGGACAGGGAAATTCACCCCTCCACTTT
abundance: NA; v_gene: TRBV11-2; d_gene: TRBD1; j_gene: TRBJ2-7; CDR3aa: CASSSGAGGAYEQYF; CDR3nt: TGTGCCAGCAGCTCCGGGGCAGGGGGCGCGTACGAGCAGTACTTC
abundance: NA; v_gene: TRBV29-1; d_gene: NA; j_gene: TRBJ2-3; CDR3aa: CSVERESDTQYF; CDR3nt: TGCAGCGTTGAGAGGGAATCAGATACGCAGTATTTT
abundance: NA; v_gene: TRBV7-9; d_gene: NA; j_gene: TRBJ2-7; CDR3aa: CASSLGGAEQYF; CDR3nt: TGTGCCAGCAGCTTAGGGGGAGCCGAGCAGTACTTC
abundance: NA; v_gene: TRBV7-7; d_gene: TRBD2; j_gene: TRBJ2-5; CDR3aa: CASSPREGLETQYF; CDR3nt: TGTGCTAGCAGCCCCAGGGAGGGGCTAGAGACCCAGTACTTC
abundance: NA; v_gene: TRBV7-9; d_gene: NA; j_gene: TRBJ1-1; CDR3aa: CASSPARVEAFF; CDR3nt: TGTGCCAGCAGCCCGGCCAGGGTTGAAGCTTTCTTT